This T cell receptor (beta chain) was captured by sequencing in a study of blood T cells in healthy people across ages. The CDR3 is made up of 15 amino acids. Trimming took off 2 bases at V and 7 bases at J, with 15 bases between the two ends. CDR1 and CDR2 (germline): SGHTA, FQGNSA. Next came a second PCR, run for about 6 to 11 cycles, which used a sample-barcoded 5' primer along with a J-beta primer mix. One entry per CDR3 protein results from TCRdb running MiXCR on the 5' RACE reads. This sample has around 1,800,000 distinct CDR3 sequences, with about two fifths found just once. Study observations and caveats: Across samples, TCR beta diversity tracked strongly with naive T cell percentage. Per million T cells, the diversity of TCR beta decreased roughly linearly as age advanced. It was not possible, with unsorted PBMCs, to conclusively compare naive and antigen-experienced cells.

Worth noting for this clonotype: Its specificity is unknown.

What was sequenced was blood. The clonotype originates from a human donor in good health. V is TRBV7-2 and J is TRBJ2-4, with a weak D call TRBD1 (6 bases). CDR3 in DNA: TGTGCCAGCAGCTTAATGCAGGGGACCTATAACATTCAGTACTTC. Its translation: CASSLMQGTYNIQYF. The full variable domain, with the rest looked up from reference TRBV7-2 and TRBJ2-4, is GAGVSQSPSNKVTEKGKDVELRCDPISGHTALYWYRQSLGQGLEFLIYFQGNSAPDKSGLPSDRFSAERTGGSVSTLTIQRTQQEDSAVYLCASSLMQGTYNIQYFGAGTRLSVL.